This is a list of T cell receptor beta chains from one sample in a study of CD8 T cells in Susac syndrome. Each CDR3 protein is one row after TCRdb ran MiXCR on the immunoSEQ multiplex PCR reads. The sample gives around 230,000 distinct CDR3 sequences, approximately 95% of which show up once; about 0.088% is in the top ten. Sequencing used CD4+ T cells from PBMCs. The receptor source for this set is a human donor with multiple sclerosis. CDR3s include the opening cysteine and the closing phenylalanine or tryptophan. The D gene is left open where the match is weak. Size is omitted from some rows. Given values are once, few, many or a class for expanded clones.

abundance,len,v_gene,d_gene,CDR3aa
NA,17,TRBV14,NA,CASSQDRLEGWPDTQYF
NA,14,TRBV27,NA,CASSWGSGANVLTF
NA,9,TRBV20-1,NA,CPAHGTQYF
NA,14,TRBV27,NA,CASSPRGRGGEQYF
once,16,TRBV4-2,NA,CASSQVRVMETDTQYF
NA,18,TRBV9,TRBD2,CASSTHAGRALLTDTQYF
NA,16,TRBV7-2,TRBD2,CASSAGSGEGQDTQYF
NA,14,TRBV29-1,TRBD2,CSTGTSGRAKEQYF
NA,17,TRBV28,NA,CASSLWGGHPSNQPQHF
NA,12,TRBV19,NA,CASSIWGTEAFF
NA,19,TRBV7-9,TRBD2,CASSLAFGTSGRGYNEQFF
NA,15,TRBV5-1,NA,CASSLALDSSYEQYF
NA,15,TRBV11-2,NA,CASSFRGIGPNEQFF
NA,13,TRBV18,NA,CASSPRDHTEAFF
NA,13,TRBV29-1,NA,CSVVDSIKTEAFF
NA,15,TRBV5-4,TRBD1,CASSVGTGGRETQYF
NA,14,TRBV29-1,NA,CSVKSMSSYNEQFF
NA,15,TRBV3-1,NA,CASSQEGAQDTEAFF
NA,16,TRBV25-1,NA,CASSEWGSNSGNTIYF
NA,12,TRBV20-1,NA,CSGRGMTDTQYF
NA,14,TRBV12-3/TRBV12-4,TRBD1,CASRRDRSTYEQYF
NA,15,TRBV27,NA,CASRDLPLGTDTQYF
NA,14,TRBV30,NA,CAWSEQLGKQPQHF
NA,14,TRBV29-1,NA,CSVEQGRVNTEAFF
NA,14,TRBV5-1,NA,CASRQTSGANVLTF
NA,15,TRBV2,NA,CASSETQGVGQPQHF
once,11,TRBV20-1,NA,CSASAPGIQYF
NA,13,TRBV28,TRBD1,CASIDTTGVKQYF
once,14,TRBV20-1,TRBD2,CSAQLASGVNEQFF
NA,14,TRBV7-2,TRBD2,CASSIAGGEYEQFF
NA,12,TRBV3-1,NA,CASSQGTLELFF
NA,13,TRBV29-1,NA,CSVEDRGFHEQYF
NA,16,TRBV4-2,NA,CASSQDLQGAWSEQYF
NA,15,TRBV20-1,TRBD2,CSARGPGLAGYEQYF
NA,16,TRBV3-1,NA,CASSRNTLTGNTEAFF
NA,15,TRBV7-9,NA,CASSYYGGSSYEQYF
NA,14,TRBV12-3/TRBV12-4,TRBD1,CASSLRGTANIQYF
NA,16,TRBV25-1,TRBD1,CASSDHLGTATYEQYF
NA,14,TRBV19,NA,CASSIGHLTGELFF
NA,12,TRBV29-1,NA,CSVDRSQETQYF
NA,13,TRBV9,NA,CASSVQGEREQFF